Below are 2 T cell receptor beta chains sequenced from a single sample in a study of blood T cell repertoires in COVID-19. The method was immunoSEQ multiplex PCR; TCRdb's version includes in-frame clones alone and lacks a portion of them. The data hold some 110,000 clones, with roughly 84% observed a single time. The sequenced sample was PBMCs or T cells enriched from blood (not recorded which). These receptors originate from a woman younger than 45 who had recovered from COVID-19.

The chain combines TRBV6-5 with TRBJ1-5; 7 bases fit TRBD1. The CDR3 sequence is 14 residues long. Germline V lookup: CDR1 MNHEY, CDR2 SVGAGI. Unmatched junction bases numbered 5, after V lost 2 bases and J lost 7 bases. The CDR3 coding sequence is TGTGCCAGCAGTTACCAACAGGGGTTACAGCCCCAGCATTTT. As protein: CASSYQQGLQPQHF.

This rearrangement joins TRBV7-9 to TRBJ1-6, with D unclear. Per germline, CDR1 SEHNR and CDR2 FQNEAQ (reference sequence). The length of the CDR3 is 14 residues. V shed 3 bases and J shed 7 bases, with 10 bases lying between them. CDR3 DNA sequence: TGTGCCAGCAGCTTGCCAGGTTACAATTCACCCCTCCACTTT. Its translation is CASSLPGYNSPLHF.